This TCR beta chain was captured in a study of CXCR3-negative and CXCR3-positive naive CD8 T cells. Study observations and caveats: Whereas both naive subsets had comparably high diversity, memory CD8+ cells had much lower diversity. The TRBV-TRBJ usage of naive CXCR3-negative and CXCR3-positive cells was similar, but that of memory cells differed. When CXCR3-positive naive cells were set against CXCR3-negative naive cells, the former had more hydrophobic TRB CDR3s. PBMCs showed partially decreased CXCR3 expression after cryopreservation, and most assays used fresh PBMCs.

Preparation of TRB cDNA libraries relied on 5' RACE carrying UMI labels. TCRdb re-called the 5' RACE reads; one entry per CDR3 protein, DNA not given. This repertoire includes roughly 59,000 distinct CDR3 sequences. The germline V gene encodes CDR1 DFQATT and CDR2 SNEGSKA (reference sequence). The CDR3 is 14 residues long. Details on this clonotype: Its antigen is not known.

V and J are TRBV20-1 and TRBJ2-1; the TCRdb D gene call, TRBD1, has no DNA to confirm it. Sequencing was done on a sample of naive CXCR3+ CD8+ T cells from blood. Subset given: CD45RO-CCR7+CD27+CD95- naive CD8+ T cells expressing CXCR3 (TNR3+). The sequence derives from a human donor in good health. Some clones in this sample may be carry-over from other donors' samples. The CDR3 loop is CSASRPGFYNEQFF.